The source of this TCR beta chain is a study of vaccination and CD4 T cells after COVID-19. As for the study in general: Across the group, participants received two doses of either BNT162b2 or mRNA-1273 vaccine. Notes on the study in general: Going from about 22 to 38, median SARS-CoV-2-reactive clonotypes did not rise significantly.

As for this clonotype: Antigen: not known.

The Oncomine TCR Beta short-read assay sequenced DNA from cultured CD4+ T cells. Genomic DNA was isolated from cultured CD4+ T cells. TCRdb analysed the PCR reads with MiXCR anew, one entry per CDR3 protein. The sample includes roughly 15,000 distinct CDR3 sequences, around three fifths of them seen just once. CDR3 size: 15 residues. Trimming removed 1 base at V and 3 bases at J, with 13 bases between. The germline CDR1 and CDR2 sequences are SGHTA and FQGTGA. The treatment: approximately nine-day PBMC culture with coronavirus spike peptide pools or control peptides (ViraFEST assay). The V and J genes are TRBV7-3 and TRBJ2-7; D unresolved. The sample comprised CD4+ T cells from blood, cultured in vitro. This TCR was sampled from a human donor who had recovered from COVID-19. The CDR3 loop is CASSLRGGQLYEQYF. In nucleotides, the CDR3 is TGTGCCAGCAGCTTAAGGGGTGGGCAGCTCTACGAGCAGTACTTC. Based on the CDR3 plus reference TRBV7-3 and TRBJ2-7, the full variable domain is GAGVSQTPSNKVTEKGKYVELRCDPISGHTALYWYRQSLGQGPEFLIYFQGTGAADDSGLPNDRFFAVRPEGSVSTLKIQRTERGDSAVYLCASSLRGGQLYEQYFGPGTRLTVT.